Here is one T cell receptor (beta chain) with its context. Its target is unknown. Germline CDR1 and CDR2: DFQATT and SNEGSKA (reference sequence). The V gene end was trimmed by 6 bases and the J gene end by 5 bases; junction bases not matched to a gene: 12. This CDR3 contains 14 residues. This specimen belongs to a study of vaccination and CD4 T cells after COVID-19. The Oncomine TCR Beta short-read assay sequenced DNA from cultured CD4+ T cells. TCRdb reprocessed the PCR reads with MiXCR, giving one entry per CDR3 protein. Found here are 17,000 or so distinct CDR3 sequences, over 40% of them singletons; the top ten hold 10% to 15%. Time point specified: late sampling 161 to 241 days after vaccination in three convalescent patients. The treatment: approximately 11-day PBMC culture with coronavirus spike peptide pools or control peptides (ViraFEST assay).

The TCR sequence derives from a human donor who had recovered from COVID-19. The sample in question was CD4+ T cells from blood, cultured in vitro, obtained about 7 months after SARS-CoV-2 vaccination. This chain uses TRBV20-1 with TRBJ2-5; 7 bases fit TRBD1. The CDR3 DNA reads TGCAGTGCCAATCGACAGGGTATAGGGGAGACCCAGTACTTC. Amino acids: CSANRQGIGETQYF.